The clone carrying this T cell receptor (beta chain) came up many times. This record comes from a study of neurological immune-mediated disorders. The cDNA came from 5'RACE with 10-nucleotide random UMIs. In TCRdb, the 5' RACE reads were re-called with MiXCR into one record per CDR3 protein. The sample lists roughly 70,000 distinct CDR3 sequences; 3.5% to 5% were seen once. Losses at the gene ends were 4 bases for V and 4 bases for J; bases not matched to a gene: 9. This CDR3 region has 16 residues. Germline CDR1 and CDR2: SGHRS and YFSETQ. The sample consisted of PBMCs. The source is a man under 40 with multiple sclerosis. This rearrangement joins TRBV5-1 to TRBJ1-1; 11 nucleotides agree with TRBD1. This chain's CDR3 is CASSGTSGTGGTEAFF. CDR3 coding DNA: TGCGCCAGCAGCGGAACATCCGGGACAGGGGGCACTGAAGCTTTCTTT.